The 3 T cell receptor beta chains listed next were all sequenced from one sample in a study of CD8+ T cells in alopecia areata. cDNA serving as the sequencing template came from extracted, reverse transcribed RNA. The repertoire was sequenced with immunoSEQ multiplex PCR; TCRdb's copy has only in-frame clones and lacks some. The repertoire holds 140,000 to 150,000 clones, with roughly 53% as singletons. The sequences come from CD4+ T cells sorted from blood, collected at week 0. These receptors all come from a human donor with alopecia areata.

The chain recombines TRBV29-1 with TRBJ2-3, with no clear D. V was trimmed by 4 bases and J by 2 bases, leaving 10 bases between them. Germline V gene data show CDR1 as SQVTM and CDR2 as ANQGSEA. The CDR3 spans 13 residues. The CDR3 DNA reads TGCAGCGTTGGTTCCAGGAACACAGATACGCAGTATTTT. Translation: CSVGSRNTDTQYF.

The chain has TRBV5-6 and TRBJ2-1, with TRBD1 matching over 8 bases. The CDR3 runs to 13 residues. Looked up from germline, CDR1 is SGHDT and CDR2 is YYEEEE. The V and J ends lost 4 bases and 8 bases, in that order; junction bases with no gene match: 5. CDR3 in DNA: TGTGCCAGCAGCCCGGACAGGGCCCATGAGCAGTTCTTC. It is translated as CASSPDRAHEQFF.

CDR3 region: CASSPGRIRSLQETQYF. The CDR3 DNA reads TGTGCCAGCAGTCCAGGGAGGATTCGGAGTCTGCAAGAGACCCAGTACTTC. V is TRBV2 and J is TRBJ2-5; TRBD2 might be the D (6 bases). Germline CDR1 reads SNHLY; CDR2 reads FYNNEI. The CDR3 spans 17 residues. V was trimmed by 5 bases and J by 2 bases, leaving 21 bases between them.